These 22 T cell receptor beta chains share one sample of origin, sequenced in a study of blood T cell repertoires in COVID-19. Profiled with immunoSEQ multiplex PCR; TCRdb holds only in-frame clones, not every one. The sample records 320,000 or so clones, around nine tenths being singletons. The sample was PBMCs or T cells enriched from blood (not recorded which). The receptor set was obtained from a man aged 30-40 years who had recovered from COVID-19.

The V and J genes are TRBV21-1 and TRBJ2-1; TRBD2 reflects the table's D call only, with no check against the DNA. TRBV21-1 is a documented pseudogene. This CDR3 region has 15 residues. DNA of the CDR3: TGTGCCAGCAGCAAAGTACTTACTCCGTACAATGAGCAGTTCTTC. Encoded protein: CASSKVLTPYNEQFF.

In this sample, this clone turned up once. CDR3 loop: CASSLFAGAGGNQPQHF. The DNA for the CDR3 is TGTGCCAGTAGTCTTTTTGCAGGGGCAGGAGGCAATCAGCCCCAGCATTTT. The gene calls are TRBV19 and TRBJ1-5; D is perhaps TRBD1 (6 bases). CDR1 LNHDA and CDR2 SQIVND come from the germline V gene (reference sequence). The length of the CDR3 is 17 residues. V lost 5 bases and J lost 2, with 19 bases in between.

This clone was seen only a few times. The rearrangement uses TRBV3-1 (or the pseudogene TRBV3-2) and TRBJ1-5; D is ambiguous. In germline, CDR1 is LGHDT, CDR2 YNNKEL (reference sequence). The germline V and J ends were trimmed by 1 base and 5 bases, with 6 bases remaining between them. The CDR3 sequence is 13 residues long. Here the CDR3 DNA reads TGTGCCAGCAGCCAAGTGGGAGATCAGCCCCAGCATTTT. This translates into CASSQVGDQPQHF.

The chain has TRBV13 and TRBJ1-1; D may be TRBD1 (6 bases). Germline loops: CDR1 PRHDT, CDR2 FYEKMQ (reference sequence). Between the trimmed V and J ends, which lost 5 bases and 1 base, there was a span of 14 bases. The CDR3 totals 15 residues. CDR3 protein: CASSAQGQKNTEAFF. The CDR3 region has the DNA TGTGCCAGCAGCGCCCAAGGACAGAAGAACACTGAAGCTTTCTTT.

This chain links TRBV10-3 with TRBJ2-1, with 9 bases aligning to TRBD2. The germline V gene encodes CDR1 ENHRY and CDR2 SYGVKD. The CDR3 runs to 16 residues. V shed 10 bases and J 5 bases; nucleotides not matched to a gene: 15. DNA for the CDR3: TGTGCCACCCAGGTCGGCAGGCGGGGGGGGGACAATGAGCAGTTCTTC. This sequence encodes CATQVGRRGGDNEQFF.

Points on this clone: A junction boundary mismatches the germline segment, possibly from a read error. V usage is TRBV29-1 and J usage is TRBJ1-2; D not certain. Per the germline V gene, CDR1 is SQVTM and CDR2 is ANQGSEA. The CDR3 extends over 14 amino acids. This CDR3 reads CSVEGWENTNGYTF. The CDR3 bases are TGCAGCGTGGAAGGTTGGGAGAATACCAATGGCTACACCTTC.

This clone appeared a few times. The chain links TRBV19 to TRBJ2-6; D is unresolved. Germline lookup yields CDR1 LNHDA and CDR2 SQIVND (reference sequence). The V and J ends lost 3 bases and 1 base respectively, with 19 bases between them. This CDR3 contains 19 residues. The CDR3 DNA sequence: TGTGCCAGTAGTATTCTGTTAGGAGCCCCAACGTCTGGGGCCAACGTCCTGACTTTC. Translated: CASSILLGAPTSGANVLTF.

The chain recombines TRBV4-1 with TRBJ1-4, with D tentatively TRBD1 (6 bases). Trimming took 4 bases from V and 0 from J, leaving 15 bases between them. Germline V gene data show CDR1 as MGHRA and CDR2 as YSYEKL. The CDR3 runs to 17 residues. The CDR3, as DNA: TGCGCCAGCAGCCTAACAGGGATACGGGCAACTAATGAAAAACTGTTTTTT. Its translation is CASSLTGIRATNEKLFF.

The chain carries TRBV18 and TRBJ2-1, with 14 nucleotides matching TRBD2. The CDR3 sequence is 15 residues long. Germline V CDR1 and CDR2: KGHSH, LQKENI. V shed 6 bases, J shed 6 bases, and the junction held 4 bases outside the gene matches. DNA of the CDR3: TGTGCCAGCTCGGTAGGACTAGCGGGGGGCAATGAGCAGTTCTTC. It encodes CASSVGLAGGNEQFF.

A single count supports this clone. Other DNA sequences within the sample encode an identical CDR3. The V gene is TRBV24-1, the J gene TRBJ2-1, with D possibly matching TRBD2 (6 bases). This CDR3 has 16 amino acids. Germline values: CDR1 KGHDR, CDR2 SFDVKD. V lost 0 bases to trimming and J lost 0 bases, with 8 bases between them. This chain's CDR3 is CATSDLSGSSYNEQFF. In DNA, the CDR3 is TGTGCCACCAGTGATTTGTCCGGGAGCTCCTACAATGAGCAGTTCTTC.

The chain links TRBV29-1 to TRBJ1-5; TRBD1 aligns across 8 bases. Trimming removed 6 bases from V and 5 bases from J; junction bases left unmatched: 3. The germline V gene has CDR1 SQVTM and CDR2 ANQGSEA. The CDR3 has 12 amino acids. CDR3 residues: CSVKTGDQPQHF. In nucleotides, the CDR3 is TGCAGCGTGAAGACAGGGGATCAGCCCCAGCATTTT.

There are a few counts of this clone. The chain has TRBV30 and TRBJ2-1; 7 positions agree with TRBD2. This CDR3 contains 13 residues. V shed 3 bases, J shed 8 bases, and the junction held 7 bases outside the gene matches. Germline V gene data show CDR1 as GTSNPN and CDR2 as SVGIG (reference sequence). The CDR3 loop is CAWRNLAGDEQFF. The CDR3 region has the DNA TGTGCCTGGAGAAACCTGGCGGGGGATGAGCAGTTCTTC.

V and J are TRBV7-9 and TRBJ2-3, with 9 bases fitting TRBD1. V was pared by 6 bases and J by 0 bases, with 4 bases of the junction left unmatched. Germline lookup yields CDR1 SEHNR and CDR2 FQNEAQ (reference sequence). The CDR3 sequence is 15 residues long. CDR3 nucleotide sequence: TGTGCCAGCAGTGCGGGGACAGGGAGCACAGATACGCAGTATTTT. Protein sequence: CASSAGTGSTDTQYF.

This clone was detected once. The V call is TRBV5-1, the J call TRBJ1-2; D unresolved. V was clipped by 0 bases and J by 2 bases, with 11 bases between them. Germline V gene lookup returns CDR1 SGHRS and CDR2 YFSETQ. This CDR3 spans 15 amino acids. This CDR3 reads CASSLEVEVNYGYTF. Written as DNA, the CDR3 is TGCGCCAGCAGCTTGGAGGTCGAGGTAAACTATGGCTACACCTTC. Full variable domain (rest looked up from reference TRBV5-1 and TRBJ1-2): KAGVTQTPRYLIKTRGQQVTLSCSPISGHRSVSWYQQTPGQGLQFLFEYFSETQRNKGNFPGRFSGRQFSNSRSEMNVSTLELGDSALYLCASSLEVEVNYGYTFGSGTRLTVV.

The chain recombines TRBV6-5 with TRBJ1-6, with a weak D call TRBD1 (6 bases). The CDR3 has 15 residues. V lost 6 bases, J lost 7 bases, and 16 bases lay in between. Germline CDR1 MNHEY, CDR2 SVGAGI. Written as DNA, the CDR3 is TGTGCCAGCAGCGGGACACAGGGTGCAAATTCACCCCTCCACTTT. Translated: CASSGTQGANSPLHF.

The rearrangement links TRBV30 to TRBJ2-5, with D perhaps TRBD1 (6 bases). The CDR3 has 13 residues. V gave up 3 bases and J gave up 0 bases, with 8 bases separating them. CDR1 and CDR2 from the germline V gene are GTSNPN and SVGIG (reference sequence). CDR3 DNA: TGTGCCTGGAGGACAGGCTACCAAGAGACCCAGTACTTC. Translating gives CAWRTGYQETQYF.

This clone has a handful of counts. The chain is built from TRBV7-9 and TRBJ1-1; no clear D gene. This CDR3 region has 17 residues. Germline CDR1 reads SEHNR; CDR2 reads FQNEAQ (reference sequence). Trimming took off 1 base at V and 4 bases at J, with 19 bases between the two ends. CDR3 DNA: TGTGCCAGCAGCTTAGGGACGGGGAGAGGTAGGGTCACTGAAGCTTTCTTT. Encoded protein: CASSLGTGRGRVTEAFF.

The V gene is TRBV5-5, the J gene TRBJ1-4; weak D call: TRBD1 (6 bases). The CDR3 spans 14 residues. V was pared by 1 base and J by 4 bases, with 8 bases between. Germline assignment: CDR1 SGHKS and CDR2 YYEKEE (reference sequence). This CDR3 reads CASSLRTVNEKLFF. The CDR3 DNA reads TGTGCCAGCAGCTTGCGGACAGTTAATGAAAAACTGTTTTTT.

The J gene is TRBJ1-1, the V gene TRBV21-1; the D segment call TRBD1 is taken from the table without a DNA check. TRBV21-1 is classified as a pseudogene. This CDR3 has 15 amino acids. The CDR3 spells CASSKVPGCDTEAFF. The CDR3 DNA follows: TGTGCCAGCAGCAAAGTACCAGGGTGCGACACTGAAGCTTTCTTT.

This chain links TRBV2 with TRBJ1-6; 7 bases agree with TRBD1. Trimming cost V 4 bases and J 6 bases; bases outside gene matches: 0. In germline, CDR1 is SNHLY, CDR2 FYNNEI. The CDR3 loop spans 13 amino acids. CDR3 coding DNA: TGTGCCAGCAGTGGGGACAGTAATTCACCCCTCCACTTT. It translates to CASSGDSNSPLHF.

The chain joins TRBV5-8 to TRBJ1-6, with D perhaps TRBD1 (6 bases). The CDR3 loop spans 14 amino acids. CDR1 SGHTS and CDR2 YDEGEE come from the germline V gene. The germline V and J ends were trimmed by 2 bases and 6 bases, with 9 bases remaining between them. CDR3 DNA sequence: TGTGCCAGCAGCTTCCAGGGGCTTAATTCACCCCTCCACTTT. Its translation is CASSFQGLNSPLHF.

The chain employs TRBV19 and TRBJ1-1, with TRBD1 matching 9 bases. Germline V lookup: CDR1 LNHDA, CDR2 SQIVND (reference sequence). Losses at the gene ends were 5 bases for V and 4 bases for J; bases not matched to a gene: 5. The CDR3 has 14 amino acids. CDR3 in amino acids: CASSPDRGATEAFF. The CDR3 DNA follows: TGTGCCAGTAGTCCGGACAGGGGAGCCACTGAAGCTTTCTTT. Full variable domain (remainder filled in from reference TRBV19 and TRBJ1-1): DGGITQSPKYLFRKEGQNVTLSCEQNLNHDAMYWYRQDPGQGLRLIYYSQIVNDFQKGDIAEGYSVSREKKESFPLTVTSAQKNPTAFYLCASSPDRGATEAFFGQGTRLTVV.